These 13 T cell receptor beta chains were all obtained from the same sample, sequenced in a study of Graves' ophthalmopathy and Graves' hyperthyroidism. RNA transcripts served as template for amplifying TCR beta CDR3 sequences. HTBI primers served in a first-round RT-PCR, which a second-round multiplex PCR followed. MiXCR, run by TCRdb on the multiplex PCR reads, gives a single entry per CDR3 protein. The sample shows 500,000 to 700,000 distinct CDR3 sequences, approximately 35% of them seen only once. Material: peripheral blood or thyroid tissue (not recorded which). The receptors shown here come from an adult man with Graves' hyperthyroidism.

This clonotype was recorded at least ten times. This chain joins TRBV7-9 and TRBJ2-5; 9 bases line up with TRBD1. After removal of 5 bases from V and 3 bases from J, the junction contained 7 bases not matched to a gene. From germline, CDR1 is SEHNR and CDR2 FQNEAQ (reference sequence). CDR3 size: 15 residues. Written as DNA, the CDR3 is TGTGCCAGCAGCGTTACAGGGGGCTATGAAGAGACCCAGTACTTC. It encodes CASSVTGGYEETQYF.

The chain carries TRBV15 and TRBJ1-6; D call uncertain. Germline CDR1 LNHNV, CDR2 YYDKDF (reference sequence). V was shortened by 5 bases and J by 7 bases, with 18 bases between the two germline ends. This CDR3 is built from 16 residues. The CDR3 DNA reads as TGTGCCACCAGCCCGTCTCGGGAGAATTGGAATTCACCCCTCCACTTT. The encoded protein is CATSPSRENWNSPLHF. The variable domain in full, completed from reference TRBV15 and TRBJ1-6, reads DAMVIQNPRYQVTQFGKPVTLSCSQTLNHNVMYWYQQKSSQAPKLLFHYYDKDFNNEADTPDNFQSRRPNTSFCFLDIRSPGLGDTAMYLCATSPSRENWNSPLHFGNGTRLTVT.

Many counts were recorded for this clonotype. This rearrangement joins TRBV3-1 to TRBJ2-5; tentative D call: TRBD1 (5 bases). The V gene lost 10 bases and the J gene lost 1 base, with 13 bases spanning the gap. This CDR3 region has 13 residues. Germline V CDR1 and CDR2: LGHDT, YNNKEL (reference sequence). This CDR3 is CATIPDTQETQYF. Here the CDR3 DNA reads TGTGCCACGATTCCGGACACCCAAGAGACCCAGTACTTC.

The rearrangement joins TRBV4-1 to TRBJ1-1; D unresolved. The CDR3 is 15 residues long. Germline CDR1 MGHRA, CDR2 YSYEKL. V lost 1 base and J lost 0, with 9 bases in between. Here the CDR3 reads CASSQGQLLNTEAFF. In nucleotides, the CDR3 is TGCGCCAGCAGCCAAGGGCAGCTCCTGAACACTGAAGCTTTCTTT.

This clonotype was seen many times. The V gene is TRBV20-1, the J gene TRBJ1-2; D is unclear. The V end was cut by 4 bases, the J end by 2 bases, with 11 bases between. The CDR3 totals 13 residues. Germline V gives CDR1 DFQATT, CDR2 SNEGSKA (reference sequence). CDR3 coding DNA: TGCAGTGCTACCCGTCAGGCCAACTATGGCTACACCTTC. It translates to CSATRQANYGYTF.

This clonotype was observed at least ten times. CDR3 in amino acids: CASSAGQGDYEQYF. The CDR3 region has the DNA TGTGCCAGCAGCGCAGGACAGGGGGACTACGAGCAGTACTTC. J is TRBJ2-7 and V is TRBV7-9; 10 bases match TRBD1. V lost 5 bases to trimming and J lost 3 bases; unmatched junction nucleotides: 4. The CDR3 runs to 14 residues. Germline loops: CDR1 SEHNR, CDR2 FQNEAQ (reference sequence). The full variable domain, in which reference TRBV7-9 and TRBJ2-7 provide the parts outside the CDR3, is DTGVSQNPRHKITKRGQNVTFRCDPISEHNRLYWYRQTLGQGPEFLTYFQNEAQLEKSRLLSDRFSAERPKGSFSTLEIQRTEQGDSAMYLCASSAGQGDYEQYFGPGTRLTVT.

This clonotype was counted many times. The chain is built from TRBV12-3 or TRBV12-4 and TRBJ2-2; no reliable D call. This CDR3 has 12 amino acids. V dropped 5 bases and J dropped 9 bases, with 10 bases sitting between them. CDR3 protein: CASSTGGRELFF. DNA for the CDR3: TGTGCCAGCAGTACGGGTGGCCGGGAGCTGTTTTTT.

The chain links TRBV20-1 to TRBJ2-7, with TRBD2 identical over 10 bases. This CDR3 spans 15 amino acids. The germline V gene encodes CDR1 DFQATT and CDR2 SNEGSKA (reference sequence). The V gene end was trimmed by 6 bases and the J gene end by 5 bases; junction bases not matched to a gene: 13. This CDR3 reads CSATLAGPPGHEQYF. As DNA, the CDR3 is TGCAGTGCAACACTAGCGGGGCCCCCGGGACACGAGCAGTACTTC.

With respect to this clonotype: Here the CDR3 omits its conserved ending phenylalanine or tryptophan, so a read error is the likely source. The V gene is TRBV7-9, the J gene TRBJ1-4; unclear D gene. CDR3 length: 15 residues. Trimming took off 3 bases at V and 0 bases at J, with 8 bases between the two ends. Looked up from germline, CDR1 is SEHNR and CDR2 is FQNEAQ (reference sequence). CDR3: CASSFGLATNEKLFL. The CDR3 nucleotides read TGTGCCAGCAGCTTCGGGTTGGCAACTAATGAAAAACTGTTTCTT.

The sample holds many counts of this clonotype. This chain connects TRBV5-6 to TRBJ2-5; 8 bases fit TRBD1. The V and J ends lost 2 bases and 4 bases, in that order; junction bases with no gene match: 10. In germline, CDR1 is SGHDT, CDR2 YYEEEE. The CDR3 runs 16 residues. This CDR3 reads CASSLRTGSFGETQYF. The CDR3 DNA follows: TGTGCCAGCAGCTTAAGGACAGGGAGTTTCGGAGAGACCCAGTACTTC.

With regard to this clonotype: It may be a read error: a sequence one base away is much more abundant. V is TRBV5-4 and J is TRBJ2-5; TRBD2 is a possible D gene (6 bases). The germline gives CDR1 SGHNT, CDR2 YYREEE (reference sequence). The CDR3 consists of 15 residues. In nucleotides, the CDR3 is TGTGCCGGCAGCTCCCTCAAAAGCGGGCTAGAGACCCAGTACTTC. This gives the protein CAGSSLKSGLETQYF.

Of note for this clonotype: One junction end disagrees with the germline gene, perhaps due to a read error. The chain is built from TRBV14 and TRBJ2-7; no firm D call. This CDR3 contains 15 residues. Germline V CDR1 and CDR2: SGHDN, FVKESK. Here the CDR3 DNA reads TGTGCCAGCAGCCAAGAAAGCAGCAACTCCTACGAGCAGTCCTTC. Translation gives CASSQESSNSYEQSF.

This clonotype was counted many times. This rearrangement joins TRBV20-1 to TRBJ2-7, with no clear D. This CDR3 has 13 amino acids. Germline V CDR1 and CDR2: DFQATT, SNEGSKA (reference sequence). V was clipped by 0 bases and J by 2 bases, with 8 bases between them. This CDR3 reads CSARDSGTYEQYF. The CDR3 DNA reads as TGCAGTGCTAGAGATTCAGGAACCTACGAGCAGTACTTC.